These 10 T cell receptor beta chains came from one sample sequenced in a study of T cells in Graves' hyperthyroidism and ophthalmopathy. Amplification targeted TCR beta CDR3 regions from RNA transcripts. The HTBI primer set was used in a first-round RT-PCR of the TCR CDR3. MiXCR, applied by TCRdb to the multiplex PCR reads, yields one record per CDR3 protein. The sample records about 510,000 distinct CDR3 sequences, around 15% being singletons. The sample taken for sequencing was blood. All receptors derive from a woman in her thirties or forties with Graves' hyperthyroidism.

This clonotype showed up many times. J is TRBJ2-1 and V is TRBV5-1, with 11 bases fitting TRBD2. Germline lookup yields CDR1 SGHRS and CDR2 YFSETQ. V lost 2 bases to trimming and J lost 5 bases; unmatched junction nucleotides: 6. The CDR3 runs 16 residues. The chain's CDR3 is CASSLGSGRGNNEQFF. CDR3 bases: TGCGCCAGCAGCTTAGGTAGCGGGAGGGGGAACAATGAGCAGTTCTTC.

This chain uses TRBV2 with TRBJ2-3, with 7 bases matching TRBD2. This CDR3 contains 16 residues. Germline values: CDR1 SNHLY, CDR2 FYNNEI. The V and J ends lost 7 bases and 5 bases, in that order; junction bases with no gene match: 15. Here the CDR3 reads CASTRERAGVEDTQYF. The CDR3 nucleotides read TGTGCCAGCACCCGTGAGCGGGCGGGAGTGGAAGATACGCAGTATTTT.

This clonotype was counted at least ten times. This chain links TRBV3-1 with TRBJ2-7; D not resolved. The germline gives CDR1 LGHDT, CDR2 YNNKEL (reference sequence). The CDR3 totals 14 residues. V was pared by 0 bases and J by 6 bases, with 12 bases between. The CDR3 sequence: CASSQDWVLGEQYF. CDR3 nucleotides: TGTGCCAGCAGCCAAGACTGGGTTTTGGGCGAGCAGTACTTC.

The sample holds many counts of this clonotype. The rearrangement joins TRBV4-2 to TRBJ2-3; 9 nucleotides agree with TRBD2. Germline-derived CDR1 and CDR2 are LGHNA and YNFKEQ. The CDR3 has 16 amino acids. Losses at the gene ends were 5 bases for V and 0 bases for J; bases not matched to a gene: 6. Here the CDR3 reads CASSDRLAGSTDTQYF. CDR3 sequence (DNA): TGTGCCAGCAGCGATCGTCTAGCGGGAAGCACAGATACGCAGTATTTT.

In regard to this clonotype: This may be a read error: a much more frequent sequence differs by one nucleotide. V and J are TRBV7-2 and TRBJ1-2; D ambiguous. Germline V gene data show CDR1 as SGHTA and CDR2 as FQGNSA. This CDR3 is built from 14 residues. V was cut by 3 bases and J by 3 bases, with 11 bases left in between. The CDR3 loop is CASSFSNTYYGYTF. The CDR3 nucleotides are TGTGCCAGCAGCTTCTCGAACACTTACTATGGCTACACCTTC.

In its sample, this clonotype was seen many times. The V call is TRBV10-3, the J call TRBJ1-4; D not resolved. The V gene lost 3 bases and the J gene lost 0 bases, with 5 bases spanning the gap. Germline lookup yields CDR1 ENHRY and CDR2 SYGVKD. There are 14 residues in the CDR3. Here the CDR3 reads CAISEGTTNEKLFF. The CDR3, as DNA: TGTGCCATCAGTGAAGGGACAACTAATGAAAAACTGTTTTTT.

This clonotype was seen many times. The chain combines TRBV5-1 with TRBJ2-2; 12 nucleotides line up with TRBD2. CDR1 and CDR2 (germline): SGHRS, YFSETQ. This CDR3 has 17 amino acids. J was trimmed by 2 bases and V by 2 bases; bases with no gene match: 4. In nucleotides, the CDR3 is TGCGCCAGCAGCTTACTAGCGGGAGGTCTTAACACCGGGGAGCTGTTTTTT. The encoded protein is CASSLLAGGLNTGELFF.

The table lists this clonotype with many counts. V is TRBV20-1 and J is TRBJ2-7; no definite D call. This CDR3 has 11 residues. Per germline, CDR1 DFQATT and CDR2 SNEGSKA (reference sequence). V dropped 5 bases and J dropped 6 bases, with 11 bases sitting between them. The CDR3 sequence: CSAQVSAEQYF. The CDR3, as DNA: TGCAGTGCTCAGGTGTCAGCCGAGCAGTACTTC.

This clonotype was detected ten times or more. This sequence joins TRBV3-1 and TRBJ2-1; 10 bases are a match to TRBD1. J was trimmed by 7 bases and V by 4 bases; bases with no gene match: 1. CDR1 and CDR2 (germline): LGHDT, YNNKEL (reference sequence). The CDR3 length is 13 residues. CDR3 residues: CASSRDRGNEQFF. The CDR3 coding sequence is TGTGCCAGCAGCCGGGACAGGGGAAATGAGCAGTTCTTC.

The chain couples TRBV20-1 to TRBJ2-1; 8 nucleotides agree with TRBD2. Per the germline V gene, CDR1 is DFQATT and CDR2 is SNEGSKA (reference sequence). V dropped 6 bases and J dropped 5; count of bases not matched to a gene: 12. The CDR3 is made up of 15 amino acids. In nucleotides, the CDR3 is TGCAGTGCCCTAAGGACTAGCCGTAAAAACAATGAGCAGTTCTTC. Residues: CSALRTSRKNNEQFF.